Described below is a single T cell receptor (beta chain) sequence and its context. This entry is derived from a study of CD8+ T cells in alopecia areata. It was cDNA, reverse transcribed from extracted RNA, that served as the sequencing template. TCRdb's table, derived via immunoSEQ multiplex PCR, lists solely in-frame clones and lacks some. This sample has some 95,000 clones, with roughly two fifths found just once. It was from alopecia areata patients that lesional scalp punch biopsies and peripheral blood were collected. The trim removed 5 bases at V and 2 bases at J, leaving 5 bases unmatched. The CDR3 loop spans 15 amino acids. CDR1 is LNHDA, CDR2 SQIVND, per germline (reference sequence).

This chain connects TRBV19 to TRBJ2-1; 8 nucleotides match TRBD2. The sequence was obtained from a human donor with alopecia areata. Sample: CD4+ T cells sorted from blood. The CDR3 nucleotides read TGTGCCAGTAGTGAGGCGGGAGGTACCTACAATGAGCAGTTCTTC. Its translation is CASSEAGGTYNEQFF.